The 9 T cell receptor beta chains reported below all come from one sample, sequenced in a study of OX40 agonist ivuxolimab in advanced cancers. Data came from immunoSEQ multiplex PCR; TCRdb stores just in-frame clones and leaves some out. The sample carries about 81,000 clones, about 85% recorded once. This sample comprised CD4+ or CD8+ T cells sorted from blood, obtained in a trial of the OX40 agonist ivuxolimab. The receptors originated from an adult with an advanced solid tumor such as melanoma, head and neck, liver or kidney cancer.

This clone was observed once. The chain is built from TRBV6-1 and TRBJ1-2; 7 bases are shared with TRBD1. CDR1 is MNHNS and CDR2 is SASEGT in the germline V gene. The CDR3 contains 15 residues. V shed 4 bases, J shed 4 bases, and the junction held 9 bases outside the gene matches. Here the CDR3 reads CASSVRDRATYGYTF. The CDR3 region has the DNA TGTGCCAGCAGTGTCCGGGACAGAGCAACCTATGGCTACACCTTC.

The rearrangement joins TRBV10-1 to TRBJ2-7, with 7 bases lining up with TRBD2. The CDR3 contains 16 residues. V dropped 6 bases and J dropped 2; count of bases not matched to a gene: 13. Germline V gene data show CDR1 as WNHNN and CDR2 as SYGVQD (reference sequence). CDR3 sequence: CASSDLRGGQAYEQYV. The CDR3 bases are TGCGCCAGCAGCGATCTCCGGGGAGGGCAGGCCTACGAGCAGTACGTC.

This clone was observed a single time. Within the sample, other DNA sequences also encode this same CDR3. V gene TRBV19 combines with J gene TRBJ2-5; the D is unclear. The CDR3 sequence is 13 residues long. V was clipped by 1 base and J by 1 base, with 4 bases between them. From germline, CDR1 is LNHDA and CDR2 SQIVND (reference sequence). The CDR3 region is CASSIGSQETQYF. As DNA, the CDR3 is TGTGCCAGTAGTATAGGGAGCCAAGAGACCCAGTACTTC.

This clone was recorded once. This CDR3 reads CASSDGGGNYGYTF. The DNA of the CDR3 is TGCGCCAGCAGCGATGGTGGGGGGAACTATGGCTACACCTTC. The genes are TRBV5-1 and TRBJ1-2; D is perhaps TRBD1 (5 bases). This CDR3 has 14 residues. Germline CDR1 is SGHRS and CDR2 is YFSETQ. The germline V and J ends were trimmed by 4 bases and 2 bases, with 12 bases remaining between them.

This chain uses TRBV29-1 with TRBJ1-3; D is undetermined. Germline V gene sequence: CDR1 SQVTM, CDR2 ANQGSEA. The CDR3 sequence is 13 residues long. Trimming removed 4 bases from V and 2 bases from J, with 9 bases in between. The CDR3: CSVVGIAGNTIYF. DNA for the CDR3: TGCAGCGTTGTTGGCATCGCTGGAAACACCATATATTTT.

The gene calls are TRBV9 and TRBJ1-1; perhaps TRBD1 as D (6 bases). The CDR3 is 13 amino acids. Trimming cost V 2 bases and J 11 bases, with 16 bases left between them. CDR1 SGDLS and CDR2 YYNGEE come from the germline V gene. The CDR3 sequence: CASSVEQGSGAFF. The CDR3 bases are TGTGCCAGCAGCGTGGAACAGGGTTCAGGCGCTTTCTTT.

This chain connects TRBV7-9 to TRBJ2-1, with D perhaps matching TRBD1 or TRBD2 (6 bases each). CDR1 and CDR2 from the germline V gene are SEHNR and FQNEAQ (reference sequence). CDR3 length: 14 amino acids. V dropped 8 bases and J dropped 9 bases, with 20 bases sitting between them. The CDR3 region is CASSELRETGEQFF. The CDR3 nucleotides read TGTGCCAGCTCTGAGCTCCGGGAGACAGGTGAGCAGTTCTTC. The whole variable domain, remainder taken from reference TRBV7-9 and TRBJ2-1, is DTGVSQNPRHKITKRGQNVTFRCDPISEHNRLYWYRQTLGQGPEFLTYFQNEAQLEKSRLLSDRFSAERPKGSFSTLEIQRTEQGDSAMYLCASSELRETGEQFFGPGTRLTVL.

The DNA of the CDR3 is TGTGCCAGCAGTTTCCGTAGCGGGAGCGTGAATGAGCAGTTCTTC. Encoded protein: CASSFRSGSVNEQFF. The chain employs TRBV27 and TRBJ2-1; 9 bases match TRBD2. V shed 3 bases and J 7 bases; nucleotides not matched to a gene: 7. CDR1 and CDR2 from the germline V gene are MNHEY and SMNVEV (reference sequence). This CDR3 comprises 15 residues.

V is TRBV21-1 and J is TRBJ1-4. TRBV21-1 is an annotated pseudogene. This CDR3 is built from 13 residues. Here the CDR3 reads CASRARGNEKLFF. In nucleotides, the CDR3 is TGTGCCAGCCGGGCGCGAGGTAATGAAAAACTGTTTTTT.